A selection of T cell receptor beta chains follows, all from one sample in a study of blood T cells in healthy people across ages. TCRdb re-derived calls from the 5' RACE reads in MiXCR, one entry per CDR3 protein. The sample yields about 1 million distinct CDR3 sequences, 20% to 25% seen once. The same sample was also used in a study of T cells of mothers and their children.

The sequencing sample was made of blood. The receptors here all came from a girl aged 2 to 10 in good health. Both conserved end residues are part of each CDR3. D genes are given only for firm matches. A row's size may be missing; if present it is once, few, many or a size class.

abundance,d_gene,j_gene,v_gene,CDR3nt,CDR3aa
NA,TRBD2,TRBJ2-1,TRBV4-1,TGCGCCAGCAGCCTACCGGGACTAGCGGGAATGAATGAGCAGTTCTTC,CASSLPGLAGMNEQFF
few,NA,TRBJ1-3,TRBV6-5,TGTGCCAGCAGCCGATCTTATCCGGCTGGAAACACCATATATTTT,CASSRSYPAGNTIYF
few,TRBD1,TRBJ1-2,TRBV12-3/TRBV12-4,TGTGCCAGCAGTCCTATTCGGACAGGGAATGGCTACACCTTC,CASSPIRTGNGYTF
NA,NA,TRBJ2-4,TRBV2,TGTGCCAGCAGTGATCGGCAGAACATTCAGTACTTC,CASSDRQNIQYF
few,NA,TRBJ2-1,TRBV4-1,TGCGCCAGCAGCCACCTCACGACGGGAGTGGGCTACAATGAGCAGTTCTTC,CASSHLTTGVGYNEQFF
few,TRBD2,TRBJ2-7,TRBV4-1,TGCGCCAGCAGCCAAGATTGGGGGGGCTCCTACGAGCAGTACTTC,CASSQDWGGSYEQYF
few,NA,TRBJ2-7,TRBV6-1,TGTGCCAGCAGTGAAGCTTTCTTGGGGCCAGGGCCTACGTACGAGCAGTACTTC,CASSEAFLGPGPTYEQYF
few,TRBD1,TRBJ2-5,TRBV24-1,TGTGCCACCAGGGAGACAGGGGAAGAGACCCAGTACTTC,CATRETGEETQYF
few,NA,TRBJ2-7,TRBV7-3,TGTGCCAGCAGCCCAGCCGGGGAGGCTGGGTACGAGCAGTACTTC,CASSPAGEAGYEQYF
NA,TRBD2,TRBJ2-2,TRBV5-5,TGTGCCAGCAGCTGGACCGGAAGCGGGGCCAACACCGGGGAGCTGTTTTTT,CASSWTGSGANTGELFF
few,NA,TRBJ2-7,TRBV29-1,TGCAGCGTTGAATCTGGGACCCCCTACGAGCAGTACTTC,CSVESGTPYEQYF
few,TRBD1,TRBJ2-2,TRBV18,TGTGCCAGCTCACCAGGGACAGATAACACCGGGGAGCTGTTTTTT,CASSPGTDNTGELFF
NA,TRBD2,TRBJ2-2,TRBV29-1,TGCAGCGTCCTGGGGACTAACACTGGGGAGCTGTTTTTT,CSVLGTNTGELFF
NA,NA,TRBJ2-5,TRBV6-1,TGTGCCAGCAGTGTTGTAAGGACTCCCCTAGAGCAGTACTTC,CASSVVRTPLEQYF
few,NA,TRBJ1-1,TRBV4-1,TGCGCCAGCAGCCCCATAGGAGGGTACACTGAAGCTTTCTTT,CASSPIGGYTEAFF
few,NA,TRBJ1-1,TRBV28,TGTGCCAGCAGCCCGGACATTAACCTACTCACTGAAGCTTTCTTT,CASSPDINLLTEAFF
NA,NA,TRBJ2-7,TRBV29-1,TGCAGCGTTGTATATACAGGGCTAGGCGAGCAGTACTTC,CSVVYTGLGEQYF
NA,TRBD2,TRBJ2-7,TRBV6-6,TGTGCCAGCAGAAACGGACTAGCGGGGGACTACGAGCAGTACTTC,CASRNGLAGDYEQYF
few,NA,TRBJ1-2,TRBV27,TGTGCCAGCAGTTTATATCAGGGGTTCAGCTATGGCTACACCTTC,CASSLYQGFSYGYTF
NA,TRBD1,TRBJ2-1,TRBV9,TGTGCCAGCAGCGTAGACTACCCAGGCAGGGACAGGGGAAATGAGCAGTTCTTC,CASSVDYPGRDRGNEQFF
NA,TRBD1,TRBJ1-1,TRBV3-1,TGTGCCAGCAGTGGTTACAGGGGTTTGGAAGCTTTCTTT,CASSGYRGLEAFF
many,NA,TRBJ2-5,TRBV9,TGTGCCAGCAGCTCCGGGACGGAACAAGAGACCCAGTACTTC,CASSSGTEQETQYF
few,TRBD2,TRBJ2-7,TRBV7-9,TGTGCCAGCAGCTCGACTAGCGGGATGGCCTACGAGCAGTACTTC,CASSSTSGMAYEQYF
few,NA,TRBJ2-1,TRBV24-1,TGTGCCACCAGCGCTCCCGGGGGCAATGAGCAGTTCTTC,CATSAPGGNEQFF
few,NA,TRBJ1-2,TRBV25-1,TGTGCCAGCAGTGAATATATGGGTTTCCACTATGGCTACACCTTC,CASSEYMGFHYGYTF
few,TRBD2,TRBJ2-1,TRBV4-3,TGCGCCAGCAGCCAGGCGGGGGGGCCCCATGAGCAGTTCTTC,CASSQAGGPHEQFF
few,NA,TRBJ2-2,TRBV12-3/TRBV12-4,TGTGCCAGCAGTCGACAAGGGTCCACCGGGGAGCTGTTTTTT,CASSRQGSTGELFF
many,TRBD2,TRBJ2-5,TRBV9,TGTGCCAGTAGCGTAGGACTAGCTGGAGAGACCCAGTACTTC,CASSVGLAGETQYF
few,NA,TRBJ1-6,TRBV7-9,TGTGCCAGCAGCTACGGACACCGAAATTCACCCCTCCACTTT,CASSYGHRNSPLHF
NA,TRBD1,TRBJ1-6,TRBV9,TGTGCCAGCAGCGCAACCGGGACAGGGGACATTTCACCCCTCCACTTT,CASSATGTGDISPLHF
few,NA,TRBJ1-6,TRBV5-1,TGCGCCAGCAGTGGGGACCGGAGGGCCTATAATTCACCCCTCCACTTT,CASSGDRRAYNSPLHF
NA,NA,TRBJ2-3,TRBV12-3/TRBV12-4,TGTGCCAGCAGGTTGGGGGCAGCTAGCACAGATACGCAGTATTTT,CASRLGAASTDTQYF
few,TRBD2,TRBJ2-5,TRBV5-1,TGCGCCAGCAGCTTTAGCGGGGACGGGGAGACCCAGTACTTC,CASSFSGDGETQYF
NA,TRBD2,TRBJ2-1,TRBV20-1,TGCAGTGCTGGGGTCCCTCTAGCGGGAGGCTTCTACAATGAGCAGTTCTTC,CSAGVPLAGGFYNEQFF
few,TRBD1,TRBJ2-7,TRBV12-3/TRBV12-4,TGTGCCAGCAGCCACCCGACAGGGGGCTCCTACGAGCAGTACTTC,CASSHPTGGSYEQYF
many,NA,TRBJ2-5,TRBV29-1,TGCAGCGTTGACAGACAAGAGACCCAGTACTTC,CSVDRQETQYF
few,NA,TRBJ1-2,TRBV29-1,TGCAGCGCTCCGACACCAGGACAGCGTTATGGCTACACCTTC,CSAPTPGQRYGYTF
NA,TRBD2,TRBJ2-5,TRBV20-1,TGCAGTGCTAGTAATCCCGGCGGGGGGGCCATTCGGGAGACCCAGTACTTC,CSASNPGGGAIRETQYF
NA,TRBD1,TRBJ2-1,TRBV28,TGTGCCAGCAGCTACGGTGGGGACAGGCACTACAATGAGCAGTTCTTC,CASSYGGDRHYNEQFF
NA,NA,TRBJ1-2,TRBV7-2,TGTGCCAGCAGGAGGAATGGTAACTATGGCTACACCTTC,CASRRNGNYGYTF
few,NA,TRBJ1-6,TRBV7-9,TGTGCCGGAACAGGGCAAGGGTCCCAGAATTCACCCCTCCACTTT,CAGTGQGSQNSPLHF
NA,TRBD1,TRBJ2-6,TRBV7-8,TGTGCCAGCAGCGTCGAGGGGGCCCGGGCCAACGTCCTGACTTTC,CASSVEGARANVLTF
few,NA,TRBJ2-7,TRBV12-3/TRBV12-4,TGTGCCAGCGCCACAAAAGGGGGTTCCTACGAGCAGTACTTC,CASATKGGSYEQYF
NA,TRBD1,TRBJ1-6,TRBV28,TGTGCCAGCAGCCGAAAGCTTGGCGACAGGGTAAACTCACCCCTCCACTTT,CASSRKLGDRVNSPLHF
once,TRBD2,TRBJ2-7,TRBV7-2,TGTGCCAGCAGCGTTACTAGCGGAGGGACGGGGGAGCAGTACTTC,CASSVTSGGTGEQYF
NA,NA,TRBJ2-7,TRBV19,TGTGCCAGTAGTATAAGGCCGGGGACCCCTAAAACCTACGAGCAGTACTTC,CASSIRPGTPKTYEQYF
once,NA,TRBJ2-1,TRBV11-2,TGTGCCAGCAGCTTAAATCGGAGGGTGCGGGATGAGCAGTTCTTC,CASSLNRRVRDEQFF
few,TRBD2,TRBJ2-5,TRBV28,TGTGCCAGCACCCCTTTGGGACTAGGGTTAGAGACCCAGTACTTC,CASTPLGLGLETQYF
NA,NA,TRBJ2-7,TRBV29-1,TGCAGCGTGTCGGGGCTAGGACTCTACGAGCAGTACTTC,CSVSGLGLYEQYF